Below, 28 T cell receptor beta chains from the same sample are listed, as sequenced in a study of blood T cell repertoires in COVID-19. Here immunoSEQ multiplex PCR was the method, and the copy in TCRdb shows in-frame clones only, minus some. The data contain about 280,000 clones, more than 85% of them seen just once; the ten biggest clones take up about 3%. Specimen: PBMCs or T cells enriched from blood (not recorded which). All receptors come from a man aged 40-50 years who had been exposed to COVID-19.

On this clone: Other DNA sequences within the sample encode an identical CDR3. V and J are TRBV12-3 or TRBV12-4 and TRBJ2-1, with D possibly matching TRBD2 (6 bases). The CDR3 totals 12 residues. Trimming shortened V by 5 bases and J by 7 bases, and 9 bases separated the two germline ends. The CDR3 nucleotides are TGTGCCAGCAGTGGAAGCGGGAATGAGCAGTTCTTC. Protein: CASSGSGNEQFF.

The chain joins TRBV11-3 to TRBJ1-4; D gene ambiguous. Germline CDR1 is SGHNT and CDR2 is YENEEA. This CDR3 is built from 14 residues. Trimming took off 5 bases at V and 5 bases at J, with 12 bases between the two ends. The CDR3 nucleotides read TGTGCCAGCAGCCTCTCGGGGATGAATGAAAAACTGTTTTTT. Amino acid sequence: CASSLSGMNEKLFF. Using reference TRBV11-3 and TRBJ1-4 for the parts outside the CDR3, the full variable domain is EAGVVQSPRYKIIEKKQPVAFWCNPISGHNTLYWYLQNLGQGPELLIRYENEEAVDDSQLPKDRFSAERLKGVDSTLKIQPAELGDSAVYLCASSLSGMNEKLFFGSGTQLSVL.

The chain recombines TRBV5-6 with TRBJ1-2; 7 nucleotides match TRBD1. The CDR3 is made up of 16 amino acids. CDR1 SGHDT and CDR2 YYEEEE come from the germline V gene. Trimming took 0 bases from V and 5 from J; bases not matched to a gene: 10. The CDR3 coding sequence is TGTGCCAGCAGCTTGGGTTCGTGGCAGGGGGTATATGGCTACACCTTC. It yields the protein CASSLGSWQGVYGYTF.

As for this clone: At the DNA level, this CDR3 is encoded by other sequences in the same sample as well. V and J are TRBV7-9 and TRBJ1-2; no clear D gene. Germline loops: CDR1 SEHNR, CDR2 FQNEAQ (reference sequence). V lost 1 base and J 2 bases, leaving 5 bases between the germline ends. The CDR3 sequence is 13 residues long. The CDR3 loop reads CASSLGQNYGYTF. In DNA, the CDR3 is TGTGCCAGCAGCTTAGGCCAGAACTATGGCTACACCTTC.

The rearrangement joins TRBV25-1 to TRBJ1-6, with unresolved D. V shed 0 bases and J shed 3 bases, with 6 bases lying between them. CDR1 is MGHDK, CDR2 SYGVNS, per germline. The CDR3 extends over 15 amino acids. CDR3 sequence: CASSEYADYNSPLHF. CDR3 sequence (DNA): TGTGCCAGCAGTGAATATGCAGACTATAATTCACCCCTCCACTTT.

The chain couples TRBV28 to TRBJ1-2, with TRBD1 identical over 8 bases. This CDR3 spans 15 amino acids. The germline CDR1 and CDR2 sequences are MDHEN and SYDVKM. Unmatched junction bases numbered 11, after V lost 4 bases and J lost 7 bases. The CDR3 here is CASSSGAQGAGGYTF. CDR3 bases: TGTGCCAGCAGTTCAGGAGCGCAGGGGGCTGGTGGCTACACCTTC.

J is TRBJ2-7 and V is TRBV5-5; maybe TRBD2 (6 bases). With 0 bases removed from V and 5 bases from J, the gap between germline ends came to 6 bases. The CDR3 sequence is 12 residues long. CDR1 and CDR2 (germline): SGHKS, YYEKEE (reference sequence). CDR3 protein: CASSLGGDEQYF. CDR3 coding DNA: TGTGCCAGCAGCTTGGGGGGGGACGAGCAGTACTTC.

This chain connects TRBV18 to TRBJ1-5; D gene ambiguous. Trimming cost V 2 bases and J 4 bases, with 6 bases left between them. The CDR3 length is 13 residues. The V gene's germline CDR1 is KGHSH and CDR2 LQKENI. The CDR3 reads CASSPFTNQPQHF. CDR3 nucleotides: TGTGCCAGCTCACCATTTACTAATCAGCCCCAGCATTTT.

This clone was seen a few times. V is TRBV5-1 and J is TRBJ2-7, with 8 nucleotides matching TRBD2. The CDR3 spans 14 residues. CDR1 is SGHRS and CDR2 is YFSETQ in the germline V gene. V gave up 2 bases and J gave up 2 bases; unmatched junction bases: 3. This CDR3 is CASSLTSGTYEQYF. CDR3 nucleotides: TGCGCCAGCAGCTTAACTAGCGGTACCTACGAGCAGTACTTC.

This clone was counted once. V is TRBV30 and J is TRBJ1-5; D gene ambiguous. This CDR3 is built from 14 residues. V was shortened by 1 base and J by 5 bases, with 12 bases between the two germline ends. CDR1 and CDR2 (germline): GTSNPN, SVGIG (reference sequence). The CDR3: CAWSDTGWYQPQHF. The CDR3 DNA reads as TGTGCCTGGAGTGATACCGGGTGGTATCAGCCCCAGCATTTT.

The gene calls are TRBV7-9 and TRBJ2-1, with 8 bases identical to TRBD2. The junction had 17 bases not matched to a gene; V was cut back by 5 bases and J by 8 bases. CDR1 is SEHNR, CDR2 FQNEAQ, per germline (reference sequence). The CDR3 spans 17 residues. CDR3 region: CASSPRLAPDEGDEQFF. The CDR3 DNA reads as TGTGCCAGCAGCCCGAGACTAGCGCCAGATGAGGGTGATGAGCAGTTCTTC.

The rearrangement links TRBV10-3 to TRBJ2-3; 10 bases are a match to TRBD2. The V gene's germline CDR1 is ENHRY and CDR2 SYGVKD. V lost 8 bases to trimming and J lost 9 bases; unmatched junction nucleotides: 8. The CDR3 contains 13 residues. The CDR3 sequence is CAIRASGRQTQYF. The DNA of the CDR3 is TGTGCCATCCGAGCTAGCGGGAGACAGACGCAGTATTTT.

This clone was detected ten times or more. The chain links TRBV2 to TRBJ1-5; a weak D match, TRBD1 (5 bases). This CDR3 is 15 amino acids long. Germline CDR1 reads SNHLY; CDR2 reads FYNNEI. Trimming stripped 0 bases from V and 5 bases from J, with 11 bases between. CDR3: CASSEAGGGHQPQHF. Written as DNA, the CDR3 is TGTGCCAGCAGTGAAGCGGGGGGAGGTCATCAGCCCCAGCATTTT.

The V and J genes are TRBV5-6 and TRBJ1-1; perhaps TRBD1 as D (5 bases). The V and J ends lost 3 bases and 7 bases respectively, with 19 bases between them. Germline assignment: CDR1 SGHDT and CDR2 YYEEEE. The CDR3 runs to 15 residues. The CDR3 is CASSSKGRTTGEAFF. DNA for the CDR3: TGTGCCAGCAGCTCAAAGGGACGGACTACCGGTGAAGCTTTCTTT.

The count of this clone is one. Other DNA sequences from this sample encode an identical CDR3 as well. The CDR3 reads CATSDRTSGRRHEQFF. CDR3 nucleotides: TGTGCCACCAGTGATCGGACTAGCGGGAGGAGGCATGAGCAGTTCTTC. This chain joins TRBV24-1 and TRBJ2-1, with 14 bases that match TRBD2. CDR3 length: 16 residues. The V segment lost 3 bases and the J segment 8 bases; nucleotides outside the gene matches: 5. Germline CDR1 and CDR2: KGHDR and SFDVKD.

The chain uses TRBV28 and TRBJ1-1; D gene uncertain. With 2 bases removed from V and 5 bases from J, the gap between germline ends came to 18 bases. The CDR3 runs 16 residues. Germline loops: CDR1 MDHEN, CDR2 SYDVKM. As DNA, the CDR3 is TGTGCCAGCAGTTTAACCCAGACCTCCTTGAGGACTGAAGCTTTCTTT. This codes for CASSLTQTSLRTEAFF. Using reference TRBV28 and TRBJ1-1 for the parts outside the CDR3, the full variable domain is DVKVTQSSRYLVKRTGEKVFLECVQDMDHENMFWYRQDPGLGLRLIYFSYDVKMKEKGDIPEGYSVSREKKERFSLILESASTNQTSMYLCASSLTQTSLRTEAFFGQGTRLTVV.

The rearrangement uses TRBV11-2 and TRBJ1-6; D gene uncertain. This CDR3 is 16 amino acids long. Trimming cost V 0 bases and J 0 bases, with 6 bases left between them. Germline loops: CDR1 SGHAT, CDR2 FQNNGV. DNA of the CDR3: TGTGCCAGCAGCTTAGAGGGCAGCTCCTATAATTCACCCCTCCACTTT. This encodes CASSLEGSSYNSPLHF.

The chain employs TRBV11-2 and TRBJ2-7; maybe TRBD2 (6 bases). The length of the CDR3 is 15 residues. CDR1 and CDR2 (germline): SGHAT, FQNNGV. V lost 5 bases and J 3 bases, leaving 17 bases between the germline ends. The chain's CDR3 is CASSPMGGVDYEQYF. The CDR3 DNA reads TGTGCCAGCAGCCCTATGGGGGGTGTCGACTACGAGCAGTACTTC.

The V call is TRBV5-6, the J call TRBJ1-2, with TRBD1 as a possible D gene (6 bases). Deletions cut 1 base from V and 6 bases from J, with 13 bases between. Germline-derived CDR1 and CDR2 are SGHDT and YYEEEE. The CDR3 covers 14 residues. The CDR3 DNA reads as TGTGCCAGCAGCTTGTTCACAGGGTTAGATGGCTACACCTTC. Encoded protein: CASSLFTGLDGYTF.

This clone was detected only once. The chain joins TRBV5-1 to TRBJ1-1; D might be TRBD1 (5 bases). The germline V gene encodes CDR1 SGHRS and CDR2 YFSETQ. The CDR3 length is 15 residues. The V gene lost 4 bases and the J gene lost 2 bases, with 15 bases spanning the gap. CDR3 in amino acids: CASSPGPGDNTEAFF. In DNA, the CDR3 is TGCGCCAGCAGCCCGGGCCCGGGGGATAACACTGAAGCTTTCTTT.

The genes are TRBV10-1 and TRBJ2-1; tentative D call: TRBD2 (5 bases). V was shortened by 6 bases and J by 8 bases, with 14 bases between the two germline ends. In germline, CDR1 is WNHNN, CDR2 SYGVQD (reference sequence). This CDR3 spans 13 amino acids. CDR3 nucleotides: TGCGCCAGCAGCTTGGACTCCCGGGATGAGCAGTTCTTC. Protein sequence: CASSLDSRDEQFF.

This chain connects TRBV4-2 to TRBJ1-5; D is possibly TRBD1 (5 bases). The V gene's germline CDR1 is LGHNA and CDR2 YNFKEQ. The CDR3 consists of 17 residues. V lost 0 bases, J lost 5 bases, and 17 bases lay in between. CDR3 loop: CASSQDGGGANDQPQHF. CDR3 DNA: TGTGCCAGCAGCCAAGATGGTGGTGGGGCAAACGATCAGCCCCAGCATTTT.

This clone was picked up one time. The J gene is TRBJ1-5, the V gene TRBV5-5; the match to TRBD1 covers 7 bases. J lost 5 bases, V lost 2 bases, and 10 bases had no gene match. CDR1 SGHKS and CDR2 YYEKEE come from the germline V gene (reference sequence). CDR3 length: 16 residues. CDR3 sequence (DNA): TGTGCCAGCAGCTTCTCCCGGGACAGCGGTTATCAGCCCCAGCATTTT. It encodes CASSFSRDSGYQPQHF.

This rearrangement joins TRBV6-4 to TRBJ2-1; maybe TRBD2 (5 bases). Per germline, CDR1 MRHNA and CDR2 SNTAGT. Trimming removed 6 bases from V and 5 bases from J, with 23 bases in between. The CDR3 loop spans 17 amino acids. CDR3: CASSPGGRIAPNNEQFF. In nucleotides, the CDR3 is TGTGCCAGCAGCCCCGGTGGCCGAATAGCGCCGAACAATGAGCAGTTCTTC.

The chain uses TRBV20-1 and TRBJ2-7, with 8 bases that match TRBD2. This CDR3 is 16 amino acids long. Germline CDR1 and CDR2: DFQATT and SNEGSKA (reference sequence). With V trimmed by 3 bases and J by 1 base, 11 bases remained unmatched. The DNA of the CDR3 is TGCAGTGCTAGTCCGGCTAGCGGGCTTGTTTCCTACGAGCAGTACTTC. Its protein is CSASPASGLVSYEQYF.

The rearrangement uses TRBV5-6 and TRBJ1-3, with D unclear. Germline CDR1 SGHDT, CDR2 YYEEEE. This CDR3 spans 13 amino acids. V was shortened by 2 bases and J by 8 bases, with 11 bases between the two germline ends. Here the CDR3 reads CASSLPGGHTIYF. The CDR3 DNA reads as TGTGCCAGCAGCTTACCGGGCGGGCACACCATATATTTT.

The sample holds many counts of this clone. The rearrangement links TRBV14 to TRBJ2-1; D unresolved. The V end was cut by 5 bases, the J end by 5 bases, with 4 bases between. The CDR3 sequence is 11 residues long. The germline V gene has CDR1 SGHDN and CDR2 FVKESK. The CDR3 reads CASSYNNEQFF. DNA for the CDR3: TGTGCCAGCAGCTACAACAATGAGCAGTTCTTC.

This chain connects TRBV3-1 (or the pseudogene TRBV3-2) to TRBJ2-7, with TRBD2 matching over 7 bases. The ends lost 4 bases at V and 0 bases at J; junction bases unmatched: 3. The length of the CDR3 is 14 residues. Germline V gene lookup returns CDR1 LGHDT and CDR2 YNNKEL (reference sequence). CDR3 bases: TGTGCCAGCAGCCCCCGGACTAGCTCCTACGAGCAGTACTTC. Translation gives CASSPRTSSYEQYF.